The T cell receptor beta chain described here comes from a study of blood T cell repertoires in COVID-19. Study-level information: The United States, Italy and Spain provided the acute and convalescent COVID-19 samples.

Authors' processing steps: Counts of nucleated cells, estimated from reference gene primer amplification, were obtained. Repertoires were generated with immunoSEQ multiplex PCR, while TCRdb's copy carries only in-frame clones and drops some. V and J calls and clone size are as listed in that table; D and trimming were resolved from the DNA. The data show 250,000 or so clones, approximately 82% seen once. The CDR3 contains 11 residues. CDR1 SQVTM and CDR2 ANQGSEA come from the germline V gene. V lost 3 bases to trimming and J lost 8 bases, with 10 bases between them. The receptor comes from a woman aged 80 or over with acute or convalescent COVID-19. The chain has TRBV29-1 and TRBJ1-2; the D is unclear. Source material: peripheral blood. In nucleotides, the CDR3 is TGCAGCGTTGACGAGGGAGGGGGCTACACCTTC. Translating it yields CSVDEGGGYTF.